This T cell receptor beta chain was sequenced during a study of T cells in localized non-small cell lung cancer. Study findings and constraints: Uninvolved adjacent lung showed the highest T cell clonality, exceeding tumor.

About this clone: The antigen remains undetermined.

V was clipped by 11 bases and J by 3 bases, with 16 bases between them. In germline, CDR1 is SNHLY, CDR2 FYNNEI. The CDR3 length is 13 residues. Sequencing was performed with immunoSEQ multiplex PCR; in TCRdb, only in-frame clones are kept and a portion is missing. The table lists some 50,000 clones, around 87% of them singletons. This specimen was PBMCs, taken before any cancer treatment. The chain uses TRBV2 and TRBJ1-2; possibly TRBD1 for D (5 bases). The source of this sequence is a female donor with stage II lung adenocarcinoma. The CDR3: CAFQNGGDYGYTF. Written as DNA, the CDR3 is TGTGCCTTCCAGAACGGGGGGGACTATGGCTACACCTTC. The full variable domain, its missing parts supplied by reference TRBV2 and TRBJ1-2, is EPEVTQTPSHQVTQMGQEVILRCVPISNHLYFYWYRQILGQKVEFLVSFYNNEISEKSEIFDDQFSVERPDGSNFTLKIRSTKLEDSAMYFCAFQNGGDYGYTFGSGTRLTVV.